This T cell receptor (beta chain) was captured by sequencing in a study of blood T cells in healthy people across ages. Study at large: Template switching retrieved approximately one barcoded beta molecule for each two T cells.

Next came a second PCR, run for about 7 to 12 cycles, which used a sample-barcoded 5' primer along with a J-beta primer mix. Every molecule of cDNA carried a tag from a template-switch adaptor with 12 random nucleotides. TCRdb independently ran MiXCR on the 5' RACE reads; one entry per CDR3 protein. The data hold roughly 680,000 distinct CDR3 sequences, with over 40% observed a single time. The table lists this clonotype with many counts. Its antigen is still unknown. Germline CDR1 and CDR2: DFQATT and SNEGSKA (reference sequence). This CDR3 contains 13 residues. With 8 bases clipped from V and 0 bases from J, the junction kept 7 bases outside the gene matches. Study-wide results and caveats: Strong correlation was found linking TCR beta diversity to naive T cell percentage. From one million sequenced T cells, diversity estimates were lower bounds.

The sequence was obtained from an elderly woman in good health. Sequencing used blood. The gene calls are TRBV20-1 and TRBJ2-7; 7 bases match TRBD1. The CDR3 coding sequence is TGCAGTCCTTGGGACAGAAGCTCCTACGAGCAGTACTTC. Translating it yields CSPWDRSSYEQYF.